The 18 T cell receptor beta chains below all came from one sample that was sequenced in a study of T cells in localized non-small cell lung cancer (dated by TCRdb to about 2020). The library was generated by the immunoSEQ multiplex PCR assay. The table comes from immuneACCESS by way of TCRdb, which keeps in-frame sequences with V and J called. Part of the clones is missing from these tables; in studies checked, under half for an unresolved V gene and the rest for unknown reasons. The sample data list approximately 1,200 clones, and 30% to 35% of these were observed just once. The ten largest clones represent 9.1% of the sample. The source was normal lung tissue next to the tumor, collected before any cancer treatment. Receptors originate from a male donor aged 60 or over with stage I squamous cell lung carcinoma.

The table lists this clone with a few counts. The chain is built from TRBV6-8 and TRBJ2-1; D might be TRBD2 (7 bases). Trimming cost V 3 bases and J 8 bases, with 11 bases left between them. This CDR3 is built from 13 residues. Germline CDR1 MNHGY, CDR2 SAAAGT. The CDR3 DNA reads as TGTGCCAGCAGTTATCCGGGGGGCCATGAGCAGTTCTTC. Translated: CASSYPGGHEQFF.

The rearrangement joins TRBV18 to TRBJ1-1; no definite D call. Trimming took 2 bases from V and 3 from J, leaving 10 bases between them. Per germline, CDR1 KGHSH and CDR2 LQKENI. The CDR3 loop spans 14 amino acids. CDR3 amino acids: CASSPAAGYTEAFF. The CDR3 DNA reads as TGTGCCAGCTCACCAGCTGCGGGGTACACTGAAGCTTTCTTT.

This clone was detected a few times. The V and J genes are TRBV11-3 and TRBJ2-1; the D gene is possibly TRBD2 (6 bases). The germline CDR1 and CDR2 sequences are SGHNT and YENEEA. This CDR3 is built from 15 residues. V lost 5 bases and J 1 base, leaving 12 bases between the germline ends. The CDR3 bases are TGTGCCAGCAGCCAAAGGAGGGAATCCTACAATGAGCAGTTCTTC. Translating gives CASSQRRESYNEQFF.

The rearrangement uses TRBV19 and TRBJ2-7; D is unresolved. The CDR3 runs 13 residues. Germline loops: CDR1 LNHDA, CDR2 SQIVND (reference sequence). Deletions cut 3 bases from V and 3 bases from J, with 9 bases between. CDR3 sequence (DNA): TGTGCCAGTAGTATGGACCGCTTCTACGAGCAGTACTTC. Its translation: CASSMDRFYEQYF.

The rearrangement links TRBV19 to TRBJ1-1, with TRBD1 as a possible D gene (6 bases). The CDR3 runs 14 residues. The germline V gene has CDR1 LNHDA and CDR2 SQIVND (reference sequence). The ends were cut back, 4 bases at V and 9 bases at J, with 18 bases in the middle. The CDR3 DNA sequence: TGTGCCAGTAGTACGGCGCGGGACAATCGAAAAGCTTTCTTT. Translated: CASSTARDNRKAFF.

The V call is TRBV19, the J call TRBJ2-3, with D possibly TRBD1 on 7 matching bases. The germline CDR1 and CDR2 sequences are LNHDA and SQIVND (reference sequence). The CDR3 runs to 12 residues. V was cut by 10 bases and J by 2 bases, with 10 bases left in between. The CDR3 region is CATEGATDTQYF. For the CDR3, the DNA is TGTGCCACGGAGGGGGCCACAGATACGCAGTATTTT.

The rearrangement links TRBV6-8 to TRBJ2-7, with 9 bases lining up with TRBD2. J gave up 2 bases and V 7 bases, and 9 bases lay outside the gene matches. Germline V gene lookup returns CDR1 MNHGY and CDR2 SAAAGT. The CDR3 spans 15 residues. CDR3 DNA sequence: TGTGCCAGCAACTTAGCGACTAGCGGAGCCTACGAGCAGTACTTC. Translating it yields CASNLATSGAYEQYF.

The chain links TRBV19 to TRBJ2-5; tentatively, D is TRBD1 or TRBD2 (6 bases each). Looked up from germline, CDR1 is LNHDA and CDR2 is SQIVND (reference sequence). Trimming took 1 base from V and 5 from J, leaving 11 bases between them. The CDR3 is 14 residues long. DNA of the CDR3: TGTGCCAGTAGTATAGGGGGGGCGGCGGAGACCCAGTACTTC. Its protein product is CASSIGGAAETQYF.

This rearrangement joins TRBV30 to TRBJ1-1; TRBD1 agrees at 7 bases. Germline V gene data show CDR1 as GTSNPN and CDR2 as SVGIG (reference sequence). This CDR3 region has 11 residues. Germline trimming cut 8 bases from V and 7 bases from J; bases unmatched to any gene: 7. In nucleotides, the CDR3 is TGTGCCAGACAACAGGGGATTGAAGCTTTCTTT. It is translated as CARQQGIEAFF.

This rearrangement joins TRBV6-8 to TRBJ2-1, with 7 positions matching TRBD2. The germline CDR1 and CDR2 sequences are MNHGY and SAAAGT. V gave up 2 bases and J gave up 5 bases; unmatched junction bases: 0. This CDR3 is 13 amino acids long. This CDR3 reads CASSYGTNNEQFF. The CDR3 nucleotides read TGTGCCAGCAGTTACGGGACTAACAATGAGCAGTTCTTC.

This clone is deemed medium-sized (0.01 to 0.1%). J is TRBJ1-1 and V is TRBV6-8; 9 bases are a match to TRBD1. CDR3 length: 13 amino acids. The junction had 4 bases not matched to a gene; V was cut back by 10 bases and J by 1 base. Germline CDR1 is MNHGY and CDR2 is SAAAGT. CDR3 nucleotides: TGTGCCATCAGGGACAGGGAGAACACTGAAGCTTTCTTT. Protein sequence: CAIRDRENTEAFF.

This clone was picked up a small number of times. The rearrangement joins TRBV30 to TRBJ1-2; 8 nucleotides align to TRBD1. Trimming at V came to 0 bases and at J to 4 bases, leaving 10 bases not matched to a gene. This CDR3 has 16 residues. Germline loops: CDR1 GTSNPN, CDR2 SVGIG (reference sequence). The CDR3 loop is CAWSVFGRTGIYGYTF. DNA of the CDR3: TGTGCCTGGAGTGTCTTTGGCAGGACAGGGATCTATGGCTACACCTTC.

This chain joins TRBV11-3 and TRBJ1-1; no definite D call. CDR1 is SGHNT and CDR2 is YENEEA in the germline V gene. The CDR3 is 16 amino acids. The V and J ends lost 3 bases and 2 bases respectively, with 16 bases between them. CDR3 sequence: CASSFGPAHTNTEAFF. The CDR3 DNA is TGTGCCAGCAGCTTCGGGCCAGCACATACAAACACTGAAGCTTTCTTT.

J is TRBJ1-5 and V is TRBV6-8; TRBD1 agrees at 9 bases. This CDR3 is 15 amino acids long. The germline gives CDR1 MNHGY, CDR2 SAAAGT. The V segment lost 5 bases and the J segment 3 bases; nucleotides outside the gene matches: 5. The CDR3 spells CASSVGTGLNQPQHF. The CDR3 DNA reads TGTGCCAGCAGTGTAGGGACAGGGCTCAATCAGCCCCAGCATTTT.

The chain has TRBV9 and TRBJ2-5; no reliable D call. Deletions cut 2 bases from V and 1 base from J, with 15 bases between. There are 16 residues in the CDR3. Germline assignment: CDR1 SGDLS and CDR2 YYNGEE. The DNA of the CDR3 is TGTGCCAGCAGCGTCGGCCCCGGCCAGGTCCAAGAGACCCAGTACTTC. Translated: CASSVGPGQVQETQYF.

This clone rates as medium-sized. The CDR3 sequence: CASSVSGIDANEQFF. The CDR3 DNA reads as TGTGCCAGCAGCGTTAGCGGGATAGACGCCAATGAGCAGTTCTTC. The V and J genes are TRBV9 and TRBJ2-1; 8 nucleotides match TRBD2. CDR3 size: 15 residues. The trim removed 2 bases at V and 6 bases at J, leaving 7 bases unmatched. From germline, CDR1 is SGDLS and CDR2 YYNGEE.

In its sample, this clone is large (0.1 to 1%). V gene TRBV30 combines with J gene TRBJ2-1; the D is unclear. The CDR3 has 14 residues. Between the trimmed V and J ends, which lost 0 bases and 5 bases, there was a span of 11 bases. Germline CDR1 GTSNPN, CDR2 SVGIG (reference sequence). The CDR3 spells CAWSVDGFHNEQFF. As DNA, the CDR3 is TGTGCCTGGAGTGTGGACGGGTTTCACAATGAGCAGTTCTTC.

The genes are TRBV14 and TRBJ2-2; D remains unclear. CDR3 length equals 13 residues. V was shortened by 5 bases and J by 3 bases, with 7 bases between the two germline ends. Germline V lookup: CDR1 SGHDN, CDR2 FVKESK. The CDR3 region is CASSTSDTGELFF. CDR3 coding DNA: TGTGCCAGCAGCACTTCGGACACCGGGGAGCTGTTTTTT.